The rows below give T cell receptor beta chains drawn from one sample of a study of blood T cells in healthy people across ages. TCRdb re-derived calls from the 5' RACE reads in MiXCR, one entry per CDR3 protein. The sample carries about 730,000 distinct CDR3 sequences, 43% recorded once. The sequencing input was blood. The receptors originated from a woman aged 55-69 years in good health. The CDR3 runs from the conserved cysteine through the conserved F or W. D genes are given only for firm matches. Expanded clones get a size class; other rows say once, few or many, or leave the size out.

V gene	D gene	J gene	clone size	CDR3 length	CDR3 DNA	CDR3 protein
TRBV4-3	-	TRBJ1-2	few	13	TGCGCCAGCAGCCAAGCTACTGGCTATGGCTACACCTTC	CASSQATGYGYTF
TRBV5-4	-	TRBJ2-1	-	16	TGTGCCAGCAGCTTGGTAGCGACTACTACCAACAATGAGCAGTTCTTC	CASSLVATTTNNEQFF
TRBV12-3/TRBV12-4	-	TRBJ2-3	few	13	TGTGCCAGCGCGGGTCTAAGGAGAGATACGCAGTATTTT	CASAGLRRDTQYF
TRBV5-1	-	TRBJ2-6	-	16	TGCGCCAGCAGCTTGGGCCTGAGCTCTGGGGCCAACGTCCTGACTTTC	CASSLGLSSGANVLTF
TRBV5-1	-	TRBJ2-3	-	15	TGCGCCAGCAGCCATACGGGGTCAAACACAGATACGCAGTATTTT	CASSHTGSNTDTQYF
TRBV20-1	-	TRBJ2-3	once	12	TGCAGTGCTAGGGACAGCTGGAAGGCGCAGTATTTT	CSARDSWKAQYF
TRBV3-1	TRBD2	TRBJ2-5	few	17	TGTGCCAGCAGCCCCTACGAAGGGCGGGGGGGCTTGAATGAGCAGTACTTC	CASSPYEGRGGLNEQYF
TRBV7-8	-	TRBJ2-1	-	17	TGTGCCAGCAGAGGGAAAATGGTAGGGGAAGGCCACAATGAGCAGTTCTTC	CASRGKMVGEGHNEQFF
TRBV27	-	TRBJ2-1	-	14	TGTGCCAGCAGTTACTCCTCCTGGGATAATGAGCAGTTCTTC	CASSYSSWDNEQFF
TRBV3-1	TRBD1	TRBJ2-6	few	17	TGTGCCAGCAGCCGGGGACAGGTGCTCTCTGGGGCCAACGTCCTGACTTTC	CASSRGQVLSGANVLTF
TRBV20-1	TRBD2	TRBJ2-5	-	15	TGCAGTGCGAGGATGGGACTAACCCTTCAAGAGACCCAGTACTTC	CSARMGLTLQETQYF
TRBV9	TRBD1	TRBJ2-4	-	14	TGTGCCAGCAGCGGGGGACAGGGTGATGTCGAGCAGTGCTTC	CASSGGQGDVEQCF
TRBV28	-	TRBJ1-6	-	15	TGTGCCAGCAGTTTATGGGACTCCTATAATTCACCCCTCCACTTT	CASSLWDSYNSPLHF
TRBV27	TRBD2	TRBJ2-7	many	15	TGTGCCAGCAGTTTTGCGGGAGGTACAGTCTACGAGCAGTACTTC	CASSFAGGTVYEQYF
TRBV2	-	TRBJ1-2	-	12	TGTGCCAGCAGACATGAGGAGGATGGCTACACCTTC	CASRHEEDGYTF
TRBV20-1	-	TRBJ2-7	-	16	TGCAGTGCTAGAGATAATTACGGGGGAGTCTCCTACGAGCAGTACTTC	CSARDNYGGVSYEQYF
TRBV3-1	-	TRBJ2-1	many	17	TGTGCCAGCAGCCAAGGACTTCGGGACGGCTCCTACAATGAGCAGTTCTTC	CASSQGLRDGSYNEQFF
TRBV28	TRBD2	TRBJ2-7	-	14	TGTGCCAGCAGTCGGGGGGGCCTCTATAACGAGCAGTACTTC	CASSRGGLYNEQYF